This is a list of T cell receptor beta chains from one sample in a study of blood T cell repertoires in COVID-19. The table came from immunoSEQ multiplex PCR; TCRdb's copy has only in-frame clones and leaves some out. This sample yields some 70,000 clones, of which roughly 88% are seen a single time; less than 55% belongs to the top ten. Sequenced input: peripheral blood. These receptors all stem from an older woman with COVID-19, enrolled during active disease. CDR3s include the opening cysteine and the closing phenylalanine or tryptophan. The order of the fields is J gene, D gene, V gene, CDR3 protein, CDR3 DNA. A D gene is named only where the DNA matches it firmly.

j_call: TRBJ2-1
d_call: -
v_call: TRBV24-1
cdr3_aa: CATAAYNEQFF
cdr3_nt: TGTGCCACCGCGGCTTACAATGAGCAGTTCTTC

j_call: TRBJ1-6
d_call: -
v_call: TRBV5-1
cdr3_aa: CASSPTGQVTPSPLHF
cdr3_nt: TGCGCCAGCAGCCCCACTGGGCAGGTTACCCCTTCACCCCTCCACTTT

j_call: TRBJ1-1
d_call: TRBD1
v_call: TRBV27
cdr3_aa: CASSPGQGLAFF
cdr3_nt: TGTGCCAGCAGTCCAGGACAGGGCTTAGCTTTCTTT

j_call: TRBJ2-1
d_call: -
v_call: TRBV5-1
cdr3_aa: CASSGSDGYNEQFF
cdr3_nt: TGCGCCAGCAGCGGAAGCGACGGTTACAATGAGCAGTTCTTC

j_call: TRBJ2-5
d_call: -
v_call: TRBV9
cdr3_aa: CASSVGTTGQETQYF
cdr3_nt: TGTGCCAGCAGCGTCGGAACTACAGGTCAAGAGACCCAGTACTTC

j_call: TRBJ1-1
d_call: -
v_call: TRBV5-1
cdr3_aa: CASSLGHRSNTEAFF
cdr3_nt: TGCGCCAGCAGCTTGGGTCACAGATCGAACACTGAAGCTTTCTTT

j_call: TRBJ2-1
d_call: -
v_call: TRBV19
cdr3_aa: CASKPILGEASYNEQFF
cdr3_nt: TGTGCCAGTAAACCTATTCTAGGGGAGGCCTCCTACAATGAGCAGTTCTTC

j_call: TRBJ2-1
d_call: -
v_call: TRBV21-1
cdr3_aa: CASPSTGNSGEVEQFF
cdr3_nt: TGTGCCAGCCCCTCAACAGGGAATAGCGGGGAGGTTGAGCAGTTCTTC

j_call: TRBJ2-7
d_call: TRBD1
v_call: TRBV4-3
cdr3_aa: CASSQDRAYEQYF
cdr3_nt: TGCGCCAGCAGCCAGGACAGGGCTTACGAGCAGTACTTC

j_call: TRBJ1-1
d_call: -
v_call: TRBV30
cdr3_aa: CAWSPGQNTEAFF
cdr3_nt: TGTGCCTGGAGTCCCGGACAGAACACTGAAGCTTTCTTT